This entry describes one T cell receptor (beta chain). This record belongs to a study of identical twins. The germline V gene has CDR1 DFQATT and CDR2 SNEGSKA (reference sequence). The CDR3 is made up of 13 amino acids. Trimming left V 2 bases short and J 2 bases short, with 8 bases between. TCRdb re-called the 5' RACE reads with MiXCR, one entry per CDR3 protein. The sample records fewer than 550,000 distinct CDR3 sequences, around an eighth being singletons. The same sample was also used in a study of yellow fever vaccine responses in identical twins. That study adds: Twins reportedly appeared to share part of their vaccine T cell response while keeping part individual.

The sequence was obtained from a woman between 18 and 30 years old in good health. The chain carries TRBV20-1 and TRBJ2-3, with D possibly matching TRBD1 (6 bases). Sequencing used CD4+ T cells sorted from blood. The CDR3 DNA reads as TGCAGTGCTAGACGGGACATCACAGATACGCAGTATTTT. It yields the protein CSARRDITDTQYF.